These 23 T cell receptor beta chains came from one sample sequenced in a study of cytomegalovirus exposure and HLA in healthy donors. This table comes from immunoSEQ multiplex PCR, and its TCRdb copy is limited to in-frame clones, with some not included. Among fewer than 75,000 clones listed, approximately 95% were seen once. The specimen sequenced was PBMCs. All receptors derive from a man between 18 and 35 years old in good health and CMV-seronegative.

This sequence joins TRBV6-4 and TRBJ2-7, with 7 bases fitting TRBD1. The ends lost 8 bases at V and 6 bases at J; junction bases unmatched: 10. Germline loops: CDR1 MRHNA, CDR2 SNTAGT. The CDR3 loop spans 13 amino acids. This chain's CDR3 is CASHLTGRLEQYF. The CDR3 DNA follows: TGTGCCAGCCACTTGACAGGGCGACTCGAGCAGTACTTC.

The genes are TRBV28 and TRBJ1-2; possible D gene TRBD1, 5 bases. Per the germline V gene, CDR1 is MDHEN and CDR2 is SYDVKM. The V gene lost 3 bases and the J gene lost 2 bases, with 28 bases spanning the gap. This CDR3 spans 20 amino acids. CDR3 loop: CASSLGFVFSKARQNYGYTF. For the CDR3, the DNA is TGTGCCAGCAGTTTGGGGTTCGTATTTAGTAAGGCCCGACAGAACTATGGCTACACCTTC.

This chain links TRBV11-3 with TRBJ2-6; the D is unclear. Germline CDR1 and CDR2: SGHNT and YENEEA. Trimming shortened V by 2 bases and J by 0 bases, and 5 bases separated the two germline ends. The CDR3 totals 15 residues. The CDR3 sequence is CASSLLLSGANVLTF. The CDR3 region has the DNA TGTGCCAGCAGCTTACTTCTCTCTGGGGCCAACGTCCTGACTTTC. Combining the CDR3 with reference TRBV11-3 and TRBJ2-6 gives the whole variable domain EAGVVQSPRYKIIEKKQPVAFWCNPISGHNTLYWYLQNLGQGPELLIRYENEEAVDDSQLPKDRFSAERLKGVDSTLKIQPAELGDSAVYLCASSLLLSGANVLTFGAGSRLTVL.

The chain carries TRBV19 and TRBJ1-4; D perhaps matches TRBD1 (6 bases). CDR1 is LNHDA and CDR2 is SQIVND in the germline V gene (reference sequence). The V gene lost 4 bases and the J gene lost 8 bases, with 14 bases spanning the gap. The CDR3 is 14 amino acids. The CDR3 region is CASSTQGMREKLFF. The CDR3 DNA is TGTGCCAGTAGTACACAGGGTATGCGGGAAAAACTGTTTTTT.

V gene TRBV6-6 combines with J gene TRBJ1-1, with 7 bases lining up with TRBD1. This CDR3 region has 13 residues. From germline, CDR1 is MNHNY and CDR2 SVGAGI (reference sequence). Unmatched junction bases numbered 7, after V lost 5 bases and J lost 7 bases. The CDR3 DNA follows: TGTGCCAGCAGTCTCCCAGGGGGACTTGAAGCTTTCTTT. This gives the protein CASSLPGGLEAFF.

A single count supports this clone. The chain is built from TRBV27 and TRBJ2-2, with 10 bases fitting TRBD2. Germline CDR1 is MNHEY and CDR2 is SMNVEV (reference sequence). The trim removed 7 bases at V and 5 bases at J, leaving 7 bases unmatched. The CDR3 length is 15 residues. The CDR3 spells CASKRAGGPTGELFF. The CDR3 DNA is TGTGCCAGCAAGCGAGCGGGGGGGCCTACCGGGGAGCTGTTTTTT.

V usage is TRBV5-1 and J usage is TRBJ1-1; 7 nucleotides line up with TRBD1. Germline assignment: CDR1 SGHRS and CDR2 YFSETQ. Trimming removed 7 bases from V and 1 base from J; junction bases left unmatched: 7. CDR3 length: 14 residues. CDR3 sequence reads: CASGSGQSNTEAFF. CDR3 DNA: TGCGCCAGCGGATCGGGACAGTCGAACACTGAAGCTTTCTTT. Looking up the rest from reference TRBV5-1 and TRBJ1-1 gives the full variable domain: KAGVTQTPRYLIKTRGQQVTLSCSPISGHRSVSWYQQTPGQGLQFLFEYFSETQRNKGNFPGRFSGRQFSNSRSEMNVSTLELGDSALYLCASGSGQSNTEAFFGQGTRLTVV.

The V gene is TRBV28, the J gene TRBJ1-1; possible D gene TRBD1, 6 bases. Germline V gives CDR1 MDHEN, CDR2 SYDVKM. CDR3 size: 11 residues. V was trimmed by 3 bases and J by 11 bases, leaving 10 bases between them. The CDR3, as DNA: TGTGCCAGCAGTTTGGGGACACGGGCTTTCTTT. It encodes CASSLGTRAFF.

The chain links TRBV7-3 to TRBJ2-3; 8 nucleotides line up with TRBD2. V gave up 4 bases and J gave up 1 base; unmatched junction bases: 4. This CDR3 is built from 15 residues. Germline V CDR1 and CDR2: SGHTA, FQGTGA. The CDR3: CASSSQRGRTDTQYF. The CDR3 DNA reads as TGTGCCAGCAGCTCTCAGCGGGGGCGCACAGATACGCAGTATTTT.

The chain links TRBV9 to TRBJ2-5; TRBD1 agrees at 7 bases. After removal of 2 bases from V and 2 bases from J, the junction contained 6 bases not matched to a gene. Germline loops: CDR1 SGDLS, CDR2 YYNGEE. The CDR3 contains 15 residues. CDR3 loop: CASSVSGTEQETQYF. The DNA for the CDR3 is TGTGCCAGCAGCGTTTCCGGGACAGAGCAAGAGACCCAGTACTTC.

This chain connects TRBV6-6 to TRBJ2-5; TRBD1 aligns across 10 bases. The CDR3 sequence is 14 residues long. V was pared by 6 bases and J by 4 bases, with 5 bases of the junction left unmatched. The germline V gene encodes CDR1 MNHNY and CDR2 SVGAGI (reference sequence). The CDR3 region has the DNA TGTGCCAGCAGGACCGGACAGGGGGGAGAGACCCAGTACTTC. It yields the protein CASRTGQGGETQYF.

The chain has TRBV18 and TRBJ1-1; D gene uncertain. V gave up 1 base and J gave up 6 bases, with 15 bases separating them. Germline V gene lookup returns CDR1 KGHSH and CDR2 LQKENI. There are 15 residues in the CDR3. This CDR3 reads CASSPREGLHSEAFF. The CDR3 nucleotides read TGTGCCAGCTCACCACGAGAGGGTCTACACTCTGAAGCTTTCTTT. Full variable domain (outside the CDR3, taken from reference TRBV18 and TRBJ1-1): NAGVMQNPRHLVRRRGQEARLRCSPMKGHSHVYWYRQLPEEGLKFMVYLQKENIIDESGMPKERFSAEFPKEGPSILRIQQVVRGDSAAYFCASSPREGLHSEAFFGQGTRLTVV.

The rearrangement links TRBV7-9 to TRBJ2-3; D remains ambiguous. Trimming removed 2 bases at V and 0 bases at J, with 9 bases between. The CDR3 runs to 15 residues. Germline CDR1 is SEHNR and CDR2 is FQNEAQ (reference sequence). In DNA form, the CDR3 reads TGTGCCAGCAGCTTACAATCCTACAGCACAGATACGCAGTATTTT. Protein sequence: CASSLQSYSTDTQYF.

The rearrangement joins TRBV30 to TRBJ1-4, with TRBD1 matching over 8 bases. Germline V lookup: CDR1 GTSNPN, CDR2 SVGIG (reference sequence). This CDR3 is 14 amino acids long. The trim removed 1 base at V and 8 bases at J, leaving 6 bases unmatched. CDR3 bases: TGTGCCTGGAGTGGTCTGAGACAGGGGGAAAAACTGTTTTTT. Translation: CAWSGLRQGEKLFF.

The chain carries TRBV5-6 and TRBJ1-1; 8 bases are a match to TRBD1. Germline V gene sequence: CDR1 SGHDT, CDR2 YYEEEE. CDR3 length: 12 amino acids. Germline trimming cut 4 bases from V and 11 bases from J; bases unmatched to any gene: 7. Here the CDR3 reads CASSPPTGVAFF. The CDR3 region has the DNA TGTGCCAGCAGCCCACCGACAGGGGTGGCTTTCTTT.

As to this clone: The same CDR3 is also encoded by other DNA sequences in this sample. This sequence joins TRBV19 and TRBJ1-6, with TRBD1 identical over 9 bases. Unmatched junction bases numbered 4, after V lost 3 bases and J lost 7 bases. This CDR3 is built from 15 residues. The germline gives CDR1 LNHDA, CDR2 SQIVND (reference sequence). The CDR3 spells CASSIVGQGNSPLHF. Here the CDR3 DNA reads TGTGCCAGTAGTATTGTTGGACAGGGGAATTCACCCCTCCACTTT.

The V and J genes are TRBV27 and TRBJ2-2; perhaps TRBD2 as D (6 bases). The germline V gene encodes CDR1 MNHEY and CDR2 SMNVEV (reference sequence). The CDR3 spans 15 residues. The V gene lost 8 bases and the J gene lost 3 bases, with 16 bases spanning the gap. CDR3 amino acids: CASRPTRDYTGELFF. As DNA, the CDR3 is TGTGCCAGCCGGCCTACACGGGACTACACCGGGGAGCTGTTTTTT.

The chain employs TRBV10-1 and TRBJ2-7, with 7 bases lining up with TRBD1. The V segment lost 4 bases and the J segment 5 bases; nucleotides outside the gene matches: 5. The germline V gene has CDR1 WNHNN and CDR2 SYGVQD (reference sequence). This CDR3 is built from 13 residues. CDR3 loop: CASSVRGQDEQYF. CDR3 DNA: TGCGCCAGCAGTGTAAGGGGGCAGGACGAGCAGTACTTC.

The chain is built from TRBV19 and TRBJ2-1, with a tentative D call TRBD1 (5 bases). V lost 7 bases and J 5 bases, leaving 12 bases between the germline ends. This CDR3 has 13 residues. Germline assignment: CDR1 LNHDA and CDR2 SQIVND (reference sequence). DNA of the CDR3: TGTGCCAGTACCCTATCAGGGAACAATGAGCAGTTCTTC. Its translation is CASTLSGNNEQFF.

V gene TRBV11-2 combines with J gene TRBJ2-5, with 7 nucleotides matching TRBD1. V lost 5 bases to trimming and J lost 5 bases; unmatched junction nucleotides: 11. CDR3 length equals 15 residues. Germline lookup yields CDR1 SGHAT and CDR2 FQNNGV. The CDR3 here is CASSRGGLSGETQYF. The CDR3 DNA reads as TGTGCCAGCAGCAGAGGGGGCCTTTCGGGGGAGACCCAGTACTTC.

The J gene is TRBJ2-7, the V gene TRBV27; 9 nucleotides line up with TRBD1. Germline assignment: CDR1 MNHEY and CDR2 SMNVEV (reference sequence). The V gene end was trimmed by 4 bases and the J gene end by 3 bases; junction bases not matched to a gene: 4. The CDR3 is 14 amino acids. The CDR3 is CASSYRGLGYEQYF. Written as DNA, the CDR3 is TGTGCCAGCAGTTACAGGGGGCTCGGCTACGAGCAGTACTTC.

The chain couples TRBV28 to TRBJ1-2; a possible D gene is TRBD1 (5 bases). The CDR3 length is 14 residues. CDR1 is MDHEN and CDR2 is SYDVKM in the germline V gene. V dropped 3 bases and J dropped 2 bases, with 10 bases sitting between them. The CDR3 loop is CASSFGAGNYGYTF. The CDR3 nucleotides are TGTGCCAGCAGTTTTGGAGCAGGGAACTATGGCTACACCTTC.

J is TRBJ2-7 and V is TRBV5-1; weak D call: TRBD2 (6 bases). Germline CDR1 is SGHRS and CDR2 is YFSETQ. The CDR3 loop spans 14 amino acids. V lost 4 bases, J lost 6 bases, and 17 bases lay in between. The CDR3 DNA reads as TGCGCCAGCAGCCTCTACGGGACTCCGTTCGAGCAGTACTTC. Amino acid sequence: CASSLYGTPFEQYF.